A selection of T cell receptor beta chains follows, all from one sample in a study of blood T cell repertoires in COVID-19. Profiling relied on immunoSEQ multiplex PCR, and the TCRdb table lists in-frame clones only, not all of them. The sample contains 100,000 to 150,000 clones, around 90% of which appear only once. Sequenced input: peripheral blood. The receptors originated from a man in his fifties or sixties with COVID-19, enrolled during active disease. The CDR3 runs from the conserved cysteine through the conserved F or W. The order of the fields is V gene, D gene, J gene, clone size, CDR3 protein, CDR3 DNA. The D gene is left open where the match is weak. Part of the rows lack a size; the others show once, few, many or a class for expanded clones.

>TRBV12-3/TRBV12-4|TRBD1|TRBJ1-2|-
CASSLNRGGYTF
TGTGCCAGCAGTTTAAACAGGGGAGGCTACACCTTC
>TRBV28|TRBD1|TRBJ1-1|-
CASSFRGREAFF
TGTGCCAGCAGTTTCAGGGGGCGCGAAGCTTTCTTT
>TRBV7-2|TRBD1|TRBJ1-2|-
CASSSGGPGYGYTF
TGTGCCAGCAGCTCAGGGGGCCCGGGCTATGGCTACACCTTC
>TRBV10-3|-|TRBJ1-6|-
CAISESKVEGGNSPLHF
TGTGCCATCAGTGAGTCTAAGGTGGAGGGCGGAAACTCACCCCTCCACTTT
>TRBV6-5|TRBD2|TRBJ2-3|-
CASRPSGTTDTQYF
TGTGCCAGCAGACCGAGCGGGACCACAGATACGCAGTATTTT
>TRBV4-2|-|TRBJ2-7|-
CASSQTGEQYF
TGTGCCAGCAGCCAGACGGGGGAGCAGTACTTC
>TRBV7-9|-|TRBJ2-2|-
CASSFGTLNTGELFF
TGTGCCAGCAGCTTCGGGACACTGAACACCGGGGAGCTGTTTTTT
>TRBV2|TRBD1|TRBJ2-5|-
CARSRQGALGTQYF
TGTGCCAGGTCAAGACAGGGGGCGCTGGGGACCCAGTACTTC
>TRBV2|-|TRBJ2-7|-
CATGGEQYF
TGTGCCACCGGAGGTGAGCAGTACTTC
>TRBV7-8|-|TRBJ1-6|-
CASSLLAGVANSPLHF
TGTGCCAGCAGCTTATTGGCCGGGGTAGCTAATTCACCCCTCCACTTT
>TRBV6-5|TRBD2|TRBJ2-7|-
CASSYSGLAGTYEQYF
TGTGCCAGCAGTTACAGTGGGCTAGCGGGTACCTACGAGCAGTACTTC
>TRBV25-1|TRBD2|TRBJ2-2|-
CASSESSGPDTGELFF
TGTGCCAGCAGTGAATCTAGCGGCCCGGACACCGGGGAGCTGTTTTTT
>TRBV3-1/TRBV3-2|-|TRBJ2-3|-
CASSQRGITDTQYF
TGTGCCAGCAGCCAACGCGGGATCACAGATACGCAGTATTTT
>TRBV28|-|TRBJ2-7|once
CASIPGHRISYEQYF
TGTGCCAGCATCCCGGGACACCGAATCTCCTACGAGCAGTACTTC
>TRBV27|TRBD1|TRBJ2-5|-
CASSLFVQGETQYF
TGTGCCAGCAGTTTATTCGTACAGGGGGAGACCCAGTACTTC
>TRBV19|TRBD1|TRBJ2-1|-
CASSRTGVGNEQFF
TGTGCCAGTAGTAGGACAGGGGTTGGGAATGAGCAGTTCTTC
>TRBV12-3/TRBV12-4|TRBD1|TRBJ2-7|-
CASSLAGGDEQYF
TGTGCCAGCAGTTTAGCAGGGGGCGACGAGCAGTACTTC
>TRBV7-8|TRBD1|TRBJ2-7|few
CASSLGTVGEQYF
TGTGCCAGCAGCTTGGGGACAGTAGGCGAGCAGTACTTC
>TRBV5-4|TRBD1|TRBJ2-3|-
CASSPLTGTDTQYF
TGTGCCAGCAGCCCCCTGACAGGGACGGATACGCAGTATTTT
>TRBV6-5|-|TRBJ1-2|-
CASRTTNYGYTF
TGTGCCAGCAGAACAACTAACTATGGCTACACCTTC
>TRBV19|-|TRBJ2-7|-
CASSPRGRDKSYEQYF
TGTGCCAGTAGTCCCCGGGGTCGGGACAAGTCCTACGAGCAGTACTTC
>TRBV4-3|-|TRBJ1-1|-
CASSYQQDLNTEAFF
TGCGCCAGCAGCTATCAACAGGACCTGAACACTGAAGCTTTCTTT
>TRBV24-1|TRBD1|TRBJ2-5|-
CATSDGTVGKETQYF
TGTGCCACCAGTGACGGGACAGTTGGTAAAGAGACCCAGTACTTC
>TRBV5-1|-|TRBJ2-3|once
CASSLEAGFTDTQYF
TGCGCCAGCAGCTTGGAGGCAGGCTTCACAGATACGCAGTATTTT
>TRBV18|-|TRBJ2-2|-
CASSPISLASTGELFF
TGTGCCAGCTCACCCATCTCGTTAGCGAGTACCGGGGAGCTGTTTTTT
>TRBV14|-|TRBJ1-1|-
CASSQRGSEAFF
TGTGCCAGCAGCCAAAGAGGGTCGGAAGCTTTCTTT
>TRBV5-1|TRBD2|TRBJ2-7|-
CASSGGLALDSYEQYF
TGCGCCAGCAGCGGCGGACTAGCGCTAGACTCCTACGAGCAGTACTTC
>TRBV9|TRBD2|TRBJ2-3|-
CASRRLAGGRVTDTQYF
TGTGCCAGCAGGAGACTAGCGGGAGGCCGCGTCACAGATACGCAGTATTTT
>TRBV2|TRBD2|TRBJ2-7|-
CASSDGGYEQYF
TGTGCCAGCAGCGACGGGGGGTACGAGCAGTACTTC
>TRBV6-2/TRBV6-3|-|TRBJ2-7|-
CASSPPGLLMEQYF
TGTGCCAGCAGTCCACCTGGACTCCTTATGGAGCAGTACTTC